Below, 7 T cell receptor beta chains from the same sample are listed, as sequenced in a study of blood T cell repertoires in COVID-19. TCRdb keeps only in-frame clones here, not all; method: immunoSEQ multiplex PCR. The data contain just over 300,000 clones, 70% to 90% of them singletons. The sample comprised PBMCs or T cells enriched from blood (not recorded which). The receptors derive from a man aged 25-45 years who had recovered from COVID-19.

This sequence joins TRBV18 and TRBJ2-7; 7 nucleotides line up with TRBD1. In germline, CDR1 is KGHSH, CDR2 LQKENI. The length of the CDR3 is 14 residues. V was clipped by 5 bases and J by 0 bases; unmatched bases: 4. CDR3 DNA sequence: TGTGCCAGCTCATTGGACAGGACCTCCTACGAGCAGTACTTC. It translates to CASSLDRTSYEQYF.

This chain links TRBV5-4 with TRBJ1-2; 7 bases line up with TRBD1. Looked up from germline, CDR1 is SGHNT and CDR2 is YYREEE (reference sequence). V was clipped by 4 bases and J by 3 bases; unmatched bases: 6. The CDR3 totals 14 residues. The CDR3 bases are TGTGCCAGCAGCCGAGACAGGGTCGACTATGGCTACACCTTC. Translation gives CASSRDRVDYGYTF.

The V and J genes are TRBV10-3 and TRBJ2-7; 9 bases line up with TRBD1. CDR1 ENHRY and CDR2 SYGVKD come from the germline V gene. The trim removed 8 bases at V and 3 bases at J, leaving 2 bases unmatched. The CDR3 extends over 12 amino acids. The CDR3 spells CAIGQGFYEQYF. The CDR3 bases are TGTGCCATCGGACAGGGGTTCTACGAGCAGTACTTC.

This clone was observed once. V gene TRBV10-3 combines with J gene TRBJ2-1, with D unclear. This CDR3 has 11 amino acids. Germline assignment: CDR1 ENHRY and CDR2 SYGVKD. V was clipped by 11 bases and J by 4 bases, with 9 bases between them. The CDR3 DNA reads TGTGCCTCCGGGTCATACAATGAGCAGTTCTTC. This sequence encodes CASGSYNEQFF.

Only a few counts were recorded for this clone. The chain uses TRBV12-3 or TRBV12-4 and TRBJ1-2; a possible D gene is TRBD1 (5 bases). The CDR3 is made up of 12 amino acids. V was cut by 8 bases and J by 6 bases, with 13 bases left in between. The CDR3 loop reads CASGSLRDGYTF. CDR3 DNA: TGTGCCAGCGGCAGCCTCAGGGATGGCTACACCTTC.

V and J are TRBV7-9 and TRBJ1-1; TRBD1 aligns across 8 bases. Trimming took 6 bases from V and 2 from J; bases not matched to a gene: 5. Per the germline V gene, CDR1 is SEHNR and CDR2 is FQNEAQ (reference sequence). This CDR3 comprises 14 residues. The CDR3 coding sequence is TGTGCCAGCAGACGGACAGGGCCAAACACTGAAGCTTTCTTT. The encoded protein is CASRRTGPNTEAFF.

The genes are TRBV10-3 and TRBJ1-1; weak D call: TRBD1 (5 bases). Trimming took 0 bases from V and 4 from J, leaving 15 bases between them. Germline V gene data show CDR1 as ENHRY and CDR2 as SYGVKD. The CDR3 has 16 residues. The CDR3 protein is CAISESTAGIGTEAFF. Written as DNA, the CDR3 is TGTGCCATCAGTGAGTCGACGGCAGGGATAGGCACTGAAGCTTTCTTT.